The following is a T cell receptor beta chain sequence with its context. Its antigen specificity is not known. Qualities for individual bases were not recorded, and no much larger clone is one base off. This sample is drawn from a study of control samples from healthy donors and cancer patients (dated by TCRdb to 2020 to 2021). Library preparation was by the immunoSEQ multiplex PCR assay. What TCRdb holds here is the immuneACCESS table cut down to in-frame rearrangements. Part of the clones is not present; checked against another copy, under half of the missing clones reflect an unresolved V gene, and the others are unexplained. The sample table shows around 93,000 clones, and around 90% are seen once. The biggest ten clones account for less than 3.5% of the sample. The CDR3 covers 15 residues, taking in both the cysteine and the phenylalanine. Left in the record is the CDR3 DNA by itself, 45 bases read in frame from the first base. Compared with germline, V lacks 3 bases and J lacks 2 bases; bases without a gene match: 6. CDR1 and CDR2, per the germline V gene, are SGDLS and YYNGEE.

Material for sequencing was blood. The sequence links TRBV9 to TRBJ2-7; 9 central nucleotides agree with TRBD2. This clonotype was obtained from a human donor in good health. The donor label of this sample is uncertain. CDR3 region: CASSATSGSTYEQYF. The DNA sequence is as follows: TGTGCCAGCAGCGCAACTAGCGGGTCAACCTACGAGCAGTACTTC.